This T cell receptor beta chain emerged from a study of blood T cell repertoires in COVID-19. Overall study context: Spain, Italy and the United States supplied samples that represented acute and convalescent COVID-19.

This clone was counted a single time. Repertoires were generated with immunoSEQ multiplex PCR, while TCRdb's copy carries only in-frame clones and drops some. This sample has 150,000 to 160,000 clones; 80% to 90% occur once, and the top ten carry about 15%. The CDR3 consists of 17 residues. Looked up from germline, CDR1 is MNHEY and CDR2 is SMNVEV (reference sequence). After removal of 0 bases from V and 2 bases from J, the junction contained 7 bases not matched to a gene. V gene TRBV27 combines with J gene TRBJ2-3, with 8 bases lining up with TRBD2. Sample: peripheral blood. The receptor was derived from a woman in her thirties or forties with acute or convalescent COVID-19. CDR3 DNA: TGTGCCAGCAGTTTATCGTCCAGCGGGAGCTTCACAGATACGCAGTATTTT. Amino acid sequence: CASSLSSSGSFTDTQYF.